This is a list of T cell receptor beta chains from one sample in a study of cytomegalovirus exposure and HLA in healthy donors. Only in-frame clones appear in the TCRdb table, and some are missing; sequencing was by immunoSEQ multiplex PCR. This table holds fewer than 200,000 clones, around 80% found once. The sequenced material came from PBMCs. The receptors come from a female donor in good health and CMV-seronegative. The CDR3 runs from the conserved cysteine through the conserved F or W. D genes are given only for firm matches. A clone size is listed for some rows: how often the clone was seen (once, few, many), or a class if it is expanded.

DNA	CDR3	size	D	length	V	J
TGTGCCAGCAACCTCTCAGGGTTCGGAAGGAACTATGGCTACACCTTC	CASNLSGFGRNYGYTF	-	-	16	TRBV28	TRBJ1-2
TGTGCCAGCAGCTTAGGGGGACAGAGTAAACAGTACTTC	CASSLGGQSKQYF	-	TRBD1	13	TRBV7-9	TRBJ2-7
TGTGCCAGCAGTGAAGCCAGGGGGCCCTACAATGAGCAGTTCTTC	CASSEARGPYNEQFF	-	TRBD1	15	TRBV6-1	TRBJ2-1
TGCGCCAGCATCTCCGGGACACCGACCTTTGCAACTAATGAAAAACTGTTTTTT	CASISGTPTFATNEKLFF	-	-	18	TRBV23-1	TRBJ1-4
TGTGCCAGCTCTCCGGGACAGGGGGATTGGGGCAATCAGCCCCAGCATTTT	CASSPGQGDWGNQPQHF	once	TRBD1	17	TRBV18	TRBJ1-5
TGCGCCAGCTCGGATAGGGGGGGGGACTATGGCTACACCTTC	CASSDRGGDYGYTF	-	-	14	TRBV5-1	TRBJ1-2
TGTGCCAGCAGCCAGGACGACTATCCTAGCGGGGGGGTGTATGAGCAGTTCTTC	CASSQDDYPSGGVYEQFF	-	TRBD2	18	TRBV4-2	TRBJ2-1
TGCGCCAGCACCTTAGGGGTCCTGGGGAACACCGGGGAGCTGTTTTTT	CASTLGVLGNTGELFF	-	-	16	TRBV5-1	TRBJ2-2
TGTGCCAGCTCACCCTACACAGGGGGCAGTGACTATGGCTACACCTTC	CASSPYTGGSDYGYTF	-	TRBD1	16	TRBV18	TRBJ1-2
TGCGCCAGCAGCCAATCAGGCGCTGGCTACACCTTC	CASSQSGAGYTF	-	-	12	TRBV4-3	TRBJ1-2
TGTGCCAGCGAGGGTGAAAAACTGTTTTTT	CASEGEKLFF	-	-	10	TRBV28	TRBJ1-4
TGTGCCAGCAGTTCACAGGGAGACTATGGCTACACCTTC	CASSSQGDYGYTF	-	-	13	TRBV7-9	TRBJ1-2
TGTGCCAGCAGCCAAGCGCCCGGGGAGCTGTTTTTT	CASSQAPGELFF	-	-	12	TRBV27	TRBJ2-2
TGTGCCAGCAGCTTAAGGCTAGCGGCCCATGAGCAGTTCTTC	CASSLRLAAHEQFF	-	TRBD2	14	TRBV7-2	TRBJ2-1
TGTGCCAGTAGGGTTAATAGTGTAGCCGATACGCAGTATTTT	CASRVNSVADTQYF	-	-	14	TRBV19	TRBJ2-3
TGTGCCAGCAGCTTAGTGGGCTATAACACCGGGGAGCTGTTTTTT	CASSLVGYNTGELFF	-	-	15	TRBV7-2	TRBJ2-2
TGTGCCAGCAGGGGACAGGGCGGTGGCAATCAGCCCCAGCATTTT	CASRGQGGGNQPQHF	-	TRBD1	15	TRBV28	TRBJ1-5
TGTGCCAGTAGTACAAGGGACAGGGTGTTTTCCACTGAAGCTTTCTTT	CASSTRDRVFSTEAFF	few	TRBD1	16	TRBV19	TRBJ1-1
TGTGCCAGCAGCAAAAGTACAGGGATTGATGGCTACACCTTC	CASSKSTGIDGYTF	once	-	14	TRBV7-2	TRBJ1-2
TGTGCCTGGAACTGGCCAGGGGAACCTCAGTATCAGCAGTTCTTC	CAWNWPGEPQYQQFF	-	-	15	TRBV30	TRBJ2-1
TGTGCCAGCAGTTACTCCCCAGCGGGAGGCCGGGATACGCAGTATTTT	CASSYSPAGGRDTQYF	-	TRBD2	16	TRBV6-5	TRBJ2-3
TGTGCCAGCAGCGGATCACACCTGGAGATCCTTCCCTACGAGCAGTACTTC	CASSGSHLEILPYEQYF	once	-	17	TRBV7-6	TRBJ2-7
TGTGCCAGCAGCTTCGCCCCCCGGGAGGTAGAGACCCAGTACTTC	CASSFAPREVETQYF	once	TRBD2	15	TRBV7-2	TRBJ2-5
TGTGCCAGCAAGGGAAGCGGGGCTAGCGGGTACAATGAGCAGTTCTTC	CASKGSGASGYNEQFF	-	TRBD2	16	TRBV27	TRBJ2-1
TGTGCCTGGAGTGTCTTCCCGGTCTCCTACGAGCAGTACTTC	CAWSVFPVSYEQYF	-	-	14	TRBV30	TRBJ2-7
TGTGCCAGTAGTATGCAGGGCCGCTCCTACGAGCAGTACTTC	CASSMQGRSYEQYF	-	-	14	TRBV19	TRBJ2-7
TGCGCCAGCAGCCACAGCGGGAAGAGCACAGATACGCAGTATTTT	CASSHSGKSTDTQYF	-	TRBD2	15	TRBV4-3	TRBJ2-3
TGCGCCAGCAGTCGGGGACAGGGTCGCGGCACTGAAGCTTTCTTT	CASSRGQGRGTEAFF	-	TRBD1	15	TRBV23-1	TRBJ1-1
TGTGCCGCGGGGGGGGAGTTGTCGACTAATGAAAAACTGTTTTTT	CAAGGELSTNEKLFF	few	-	15	TRBV4-2	TRBJ1-4
TGTGCCAGCTCACCAGGACGGACTTGGGGCACCGGGGAGCTGTTTTTT	CASSPGRTWGTGELFF	few	-	16	TRBV18	TRBJ2-2
TGTGCCAGCAGTGAAAATCGGGGAAGCACAGATACGCAGTATTTT	CASSENRGSTDTQYF	-	-	15	TRBV6-4	TRBJ2-3
TGTGCCAGCAGTTTGGGACAGGGGGGCTATGGCTACACCTTC	CASSLGQGGYGYTF	-	TRBD1	14	TRBV6-5	TRBJ1-2
TGTGCCAGCAGCGTAGACTCGGGGGGGCTGGATACGCAGTATTTT	CASSVDSGGLDTQYF	-	TRBD2	15	TRBV9	TRBJ2-3
TGTGCCAGCAGCTATGGACTGAAATACAATGAGCAGTTCTTC	CASSYGLKYNEQFF	-	-	14	TRBV7-9	TRBJ2-1
TGTGCCATCAGTGACGGTTACGAGCAGTACTTC	CAISDGYEQYF	-	-	11	TRBV10-3	TRBJ2-7
TGCGCCAGCAGCTCGATCCCCCCGGGACAGGCCATTGCTGAAGCTTTCTTT	CASSSIPPGQAIAEAFF	-	TRBD1	17	TRBV5-1	TRBJ1-1
TGTGCCAGCAGTTTCCCAGCAGGGAATACTAACTATGGCTACACCTTC	CASSFPAGNTNYGYTF	-	-	16	TRBV28	TRBJ1-2
TGTGCCAGCAGCTTCGGAGACAGGTGGCTGGAGCAGTTCTTC	CASSFGDRWLEQFF	-	-	14	TRBV5-6	TRBJ2-1
TGTGCCAGCAGCCGGAACCTAGCGGGAGTCGGGAATGAGCAGTTCTTC	CASSRNLAGVGNEQFF	-	TRBD2	16	TRBV4-2	TRBJ2-1
TGTGCCAGCAGAAGAACTAGCGGGAGTTGGTACTTC	CASRRTSGSWYF	-	TRBD2	12	TRBV28	TRBJ2-7
TGTGCCATCAGTGAGGGAGCGGGTGCTAATGAAAAACTGTTTTTT	CAISEGAGANEKLFF	-	-	15	TRBV10-3	TRBJ1-4
TGTGCCAGCAGCGGGACAGGGAACAATCAGCCCCAGCATTTT	CASSGTGNNQPQHF	-	TRBD1	14	TRBV2	TRBJ1-5
TGTGCCAGCAGCTTGGCCCAGAATCAGCCCCAGCATTTT	CASSLAQNQPQHF	few	-	13	TRBV5-8	TRBJ1-5
TGTGCCAGCAGTTACGGACACTCTGGAAACACCATATATTTT	CASSYGHSGNTIYF	few	-	14	TRBV6-5	TRBJ1-3